The 10 T cell receptor beta chains in this list originate from one sample, sequenced in a study of neurological immune-mediated disorders (dated by TCRdb to about 2019). The method was 5' RACE. The reads were generated on an Illumina HiSeq 2500. TCRdb reworked the public reads: Q25 trimming with fastp, MiXCR clone assembly, productive beta chains retained. CDR3 protein sequences are deduplicated, and each keeps its most common genes and DNA. The sample records 55,000 to 75,000 distinct CDR3 sequences, under 2.5% of which are singletons. The ten largest clones represent around 3% of the sample. The specimen was PBMCs. Source of these receptors: a man aged 45-65 years with multiple sclerosis.

In this sample, this clonotype turned up many times. The genes are TRBV5-1 and TRBJ1-6, with no clear D. Germline lookup yields CDR1 SGHRS and CDR2 YFSETQ. The CDR3 runs to 15 residues. The ends were cut back, 2 bases at V and 5 bases at J, with 11 bases in the middle. The CDR3 here is CASSFGSIDNSPLHF. CDR3 sequence (DNA): TGCGCCAGCAGCTTTGGCTCGATCGATAATTCACCCCTCCACTTT.

This clonotype was seen at least ten times. The chain couples TRBV7-8 to TRBJ2-5; D perhaps matches TRBD1 (6 bases). The germline gives CDR1 SGHVS, CDR2 FQNEAQ. The CDR3 loop spans 12 amino acids. Between the trimmed V and J ends, which lost 5 bases and 7 bases, there was a span of 11 bases. In DNA, the CDR3 is TGTGCCAGCAGCCCTGTACAGGGGACCCAGTACTTC. Its translation is CASSPVQGTQYF.

This clonotype was counted ten times or more. CDR3 nucleotide sequence: TGTGCCAGCAGCTTAGGATGGGGGCGTCAAGAGACCCAGTACTTC. This translates into CASSLGWGRQETQYF. The gene calls are TRBV7-7 and TRBJ2-5, with D possibly TRBD1 on 6 matching bases. V lost 1 base and J 2 bases, leaving 11 bases between the germline ends. CDR1 SSHAT and CDR2 FNYEAQ come from the germline V gene (reference sequence). This CDR3 is built from 15 residues.

This clonotype was seen ten or more times. The chain couples TRBV7-6 to TRBJ2-7; a possible D gene is TRBD2 (5 bases). The CDR3 spans 12 residues. V gave up 1 base and J gave up 7 bases, with 8 bases separating them. Germline V lookup: CDR1 SGHVS, CDR2 FNYEAQ. The DNA for the CDR3 is TGTGCCAGCAGCTTAGACCCGGGGGAGCAGTACTTC. The encoded protein is CASSLDPGEQYF.

At least ten counts were recorded for this clonotype. The chain joins TRBV4-2 to TRBJ1-4; 10 bases are shared with TRBD1. The CDR3 sequence is 16 residues long. With V trimmed by 3 bases and J by 5 bases, 6 bases remained unmatched. Germline V gene sequence: CDR1 LGHNA, CDR2 YNFKEQ. The CDR3 DNA follows: TGTGCCAGCAGCCAGGAACCGGGACAGGGGAATGAAAAACTGTTTTTT. It translates to CASSQEPGQGNEKLFF.

This clonotype has just a few counts. The chain's CDR3 is CASSQDFVGFGEAFF. The CDR3 DNA is TGCGCCAGCAGCCAAGATTTCGTGGGTTTTGGTGAAGCTTTCTTT. The rearrangement uses TRBV4-3 and TRBJ1-1, with D unresolved. Trimming removed 0 bases from V and 7 bases from J, with 15 bases in between. CDR1 LGHNA and CDR2 YSLEER come from the germline V gene. This CDR3 is 15 amino acids long.

This clonotype was seen repeatedly, ten times or more. The V and J genes are TRBV4-3 and TRBJ2-3; D not resolved. The CDR3 covers 14 residues. V lost 1 base and J 2 bases, leaving 7 bases between the germline ends. CDR1 LGHNA and CDR2 YSLEER come from the germline V gene. As DNA, the CDR3 is TGCGCCAGCAGCCAAGCTCAAGTCACAGATACGCAGTATTTT. Residues: CASSQAQVTDTQYF.

This clonotype has at least ten counts. The gene calls are TRBV6-2 or TRBV6-3 and TRBJ1-6; TRBD1 might be the D (6 bases). The V gene lost 6 bases and the J gene lost 11 bases, with 11 bases spanning the gap. CDR1 MNHEY and CDR2 SVGEGT come from the germline V gene. This CDR3 region has 12 residues. The CDR3 DNA sequence: TGTGCCAGCAGAATACAGGGACCACCCCTCCACTTT. This sequence encodes CASRIQGPPLHF.

The chain joins TRBV27 to TRBJ1-2; D gene ambiguous. This CDR3 spans 16 amino acids. CDR1 and CDR2 from the germline V gene are MNHEY and SMNVEV (reference sequence). With 0 bases removed from V and 1 base from J, the gap between germline ends came to 12 bases. The CDR3 nucleotides are TGTGCCAGCAGTTTATCTGGGGAAGCTGGTAACTATGGCTACACCTTC. Protein sequence: CASSLSGEAGNYGYTF.

This clonotype has ten or more counts. The V gene is TRBV6-2 or TRBV6-3, the J gene TRBJ1-5, with 7 bases fitting TRBD1. The CDR3 is 17 amino acids. Trimming took 5 bases from V and 0 from J; bases not matched to a gene: 10. Germline-derived CDR1 and CDR2 are MNHEY and SVGEGT. CDR3 in amino acids: CASSTRDSLYSNQPQHF. The DNA of the CDR3 is TGTGCCAGCAGTACCCGGGACAGCCTATATAGCAATCAGCCCCAGCATTTT.